The clone carrying this T cell receptor beta chain was counted a few times. One end of the junction does not line up with germline, which may come from a read error. The PCR employed 60 Vbeta primers together with 13 Jbeta primers. As handled by the study authors: In a later analysis, of roughly 83 million unique beta chains, 9 million to 11 million appeared in at least two donors. Clones were read by immunoSEQ multiplex PCR, and TCRdb kept only the in-frame ones, dropping some. V and J calls and clone size are those listed in that table; D and trimming were worked out from the DNA. Of roughly 100,000 clones listed, roughly 9.1% are singletons. The sample is drawn from a study of cytomegalovirus exposure and HLA in healthy donors. Looking at the study overall: Earlier results showed roughly 120 million unique TCR beta sequences derived from 150 million to 200 million T cells.

Germline values: CDR1 SSHAT, CDR2 FNYEAQ (reference sequence). The CDR3 has 16 residues. This rearrangement joins TRBV7-7 to TRBJ2-3, with 9 bases identical to TRBD1. The sample consisted of PBMCs. This sequence originates from a middle-aged man in good health and CMV-seropositive. The CDR3 nucleotides are TGTGCTAGCAGCCCGAGACTGGGACAGGGAACAGATACGCAGTATTTT. Encoded protein: CASSPRLGQGTDTQYF.